These 19 T cell receptor beta chains came from one sample sequenced in a study of T cells in Graves' hyperthyroidism and ophthalmopathy. There were TCR beta CDR3 regions amplified from RNA transcripts. HTBI primers were used for first-round RT-PCR of the TCR CDR3. MiXCR, applied by TCRdb to the multiplex PCR reads, yields one record per CDR3 protein. This sample has hundreds of thousands of distinct CDR3 sequences, with less than 25% found just once. Sequences were obtained from blood. The receptors come from a young man with Graves' ophthalmopathy.

This chain connects TRBV5-1 to TRBJ2-5; weak D call: TRBD2 (6 bases). The CDR3 has 16 amino acids. The germline V gene encodes CDR1 SGHRS and CDR2 YFSETQ. Deletions cut 4 bases from V and 4 bases from J, with 20 bases between. Here the CDR3 reads CASSVGSTTSGETQYF. CDR3 sequence (DNA): TGCGCCAGCAGCGTGGGGTCAACGACTAGTGGAGAGACCCAGTACTTC. The variable domain in full, with the rest retrieved from reference TRBV5-1 and TRBJ2-5, is KAGVTQTPRYLIKTRGQQVTLSCSPISGHRSVSWYQQTPGQGLQFLFEYFSETQRNKGNFPGRFSGRQFSNSRSEMNVSTLELGDSALYLCASSVGSTTSGETQYFGPGTRLLVL.

This clonotype was counted ten times or more. The chain carries TRBV3-1 and TRBJ2-2, with D perhaps TRBD1 or TRBD2 (6 bases each). The CDR3 totals 16 residues. Germline CDR1 is LGHDT and CDR2 is YNNKEL (reference sequence). V dropped 1 base and J dropped 6 bases, with 15 bases sitting between them. The CDR3 sequence is CASSQVTGRSAGELFF. The CDR3 region has the DNA TGTGCCAGCAGCCAAGTAACAGGGAGGAGTGCCGGGGAGCTGTTTTTT. The whole variable domain, filled in from reference TRBV3-1 and TRBJ2-2, reads DTAVSQTPKYLVTQMGNDKSIKCEQNLGHDTMYWYKQDSKKFLKIMFSYNNKELIINETVPNRFSPKSPDKAHLNLHINSLELGDSAVYFCASSQVTGRSAGELFFGEGSRLTVL.

The V gene is TRBV28, the J gene TRBJ2-2; possibly TRBD2 for D (5 bases). The CDR3 sequence is 14 residues long. Trimming shortened V by 3 bases and J by 6 bases, and 11 bases separated the two germline ends. Germline V gives CDR1 MDHEN, CDR2 SYDVKM. CDR3 nucleotides: TGTGCCAGCAGTTTGGTCCTCGGGGCCGGGGAGCTGTTTTTT. Its translation: CASSLVLGAGELFF.

V and J are TRBV5-5 and TRBJ2-7; D possibly uses TRBD1 or TRBD2 (5 bases each). The CDR3 sequence is 12 residues long. Trimming left V 1 base short and J 7 bases short, with 9 bases between. Germline lookup yields CDR1 SGHKS and CDR2 YYEKEE (reference sequence). Here the CDR3 DNA reads TGTGCCAGCAGCTTGTGGGGGAAGGAGCAGTACTTC. This gives the protein CASSLWGKEQYF.

The V and J genes are TRBV20-1 and TRBJ1-6; D call uncertain. The CDR3 is 16 amino acids. V dropped 0 bases and J dropped 2 bases, with 11 bases sitting between them. Germline CDR1 reads DFQATT; CDR2 reads SNEGSKA (reference sequence). CDR3 nucleotide sequence: TGCAGTGCTAGAGATAACGTATTCCCCTATAATTCACCCCTCCACTTT. Translation: CSARDNVFPYNSPLHF.

CDR3 in DNA: TGTGCCAGCAGCCCAGGGGACAGGGAAAATTCACCCCTCCACTTT. Translation gives CASSPGDRENSPLHF. The chain has TRBV7-9 and TRBJ1-6; 9 bases fit TRBD1. Germline CDR1 is SEHNR and CDR2 is FQNEAQ (reference sequence). J lost 7 bases, V lost 5 bases, and 6 bases had no gene match. The CDR3 runs to 15 residues. The variable domain in full, with the rest retrieved from reference TRBV7-9 and TRBJ1-6, is DTGVSQNPRHKITKRGQNVTFRCDPISEHNRLYWYRQTLGQGPEFLTYFQNEAQLEKSRLLSDRFSAERPKGSFSTLEIQRTEQGDSAMYLCASSPGDRENSPLHFGNGTRLTVT.

V usage is TRBV27 and J usage is TRBJ2-4; TRBD1 agrees at 7 bases. With 4 bases clipped from V and 0 bases from J, the junction kept 18 bases outside the gene matches. The CDR3 runs to 20 residues. Germline CDR1 and CDR2: MNHEY and SMNVEV (reference sequence). For the CDR3, the DNA is TGTGCCAGCAGTTATACAGGGGCCGGGCCTTTGAATCTAGCCAAAAACATTCAGTACTTC. As protein: CASSYTGAGPLNLAKNIQYF.

This clonotype showed up many times. The rearrangement uses TRBV7-9 and TRBJ2-7; no definite D call. The germline CDR1 and CDR2 sequences are SEHNR and FQNEAQ (reference sequence). This CDR3 spans 12 amino acids. V was cut by 5 bases and J by 3 bases, with 8 bases left in between. The CDR3 reads CASSAYSYEQYF. The DNA for the CDR3 is TGTGCCAGCAGCGCCTACAGCTACGAGCAGTACTTC.

CDR3 in amino acids: CASSIGLQGEETQYF. CDR3 DNA: TGTGCCAGTAGTATTGGCCTCCAGGGGGAAGAGACCCAGTACTTC. The chain couples TRBV19 to TRBJ2-5; 7 nucleotides match TRBD1. The CDR3 extends over 15 amino acids. With V trimmed by 3 bases and J by 3 bases, 7 bases remained unmatched. Germline V lookup: CDR1 LNHDA, CDR2 SQIVND (reference sequence).

This clonotype came up many times. This chain uses TRBV5-1 with TRBJ2-1, with D tentatively TRBD2 (7 bases). Germline lookup yields CDR1 SGHRS and CDR2 YFSETQ. This CDR3 is 14 amino acids long. V was clipped by 7 bases and J by 2 bases, with 13 bases between them. The CDR3 region has the DNA TGCGCCAGCCGGGGAGGGGGAACCTACAATGAGCAGTTCTTC. It encodes CASRGGGTYNEQFF.

The sample holds a few counts of this clonotype. This CDR3 reads CSASTTIERVGDTQYF. The DNA for the CDR3 is TGCAGTGCTAGCACTACCATAGAGCGGGTGGGAGATACGCAGTATTTT. This chain uses TRBV20-1 with TRBJ2-3, with D possibly being TRBD2 (6 bases). The CDR3 is made up of 16 amino acids. The germline V gene encodes CDR1 DFQATT and CDR2 SNEGSKA (reference sequence). Trimming removed 3 bases at V and 5 bases at J, with 21 bases between.

V and J are TRBV19 and TRBJ1-1; weak D call: TRBD1 (5 bases). The ends were cut back, 7 bases at V and 3 bases at J, with 9 bases in the middle. Per the germline V gene, CDR1 is LNHDA and CDR2 is SQIVND (reference sequence). This CDR3 has 12 amino acids. CDR3 DNA: TGTGCCAGTAAGCGGGGCTACACTGAAGCTTTCTTT. This encodes CASKRGYTEAFF.

This clonotype has only a few counts. This chain connects TRBV7-8 to TRBJ2-6, with D possibly being TRBD1 (6 bases). CDR1 SGHVS and CDR2 FQNEAQ come from the germline V gene. CDR3 length equals 18 residues. Trimming left V 5 bases short and J 0 bases short, with 17 bases between. The CDR3 bases are TGTGCCAGCAGCCCTGGGTGGACAGTCGCCTCTGGGGCCAACGTCCTGACTTTC. Protein product: CASSPGWTVASGANVLTF.

The chain uses TRBV6-1 and TRBJ2-1; 7 nucleotides align to TRBD2. Germline CDR1 is MNHNS and CDR2 is SASEGT. This CDR3 region has 15 residues. Germline trimming cut 6 bases from V and 5 bases from J; bases unmatched to any gene: 10. CDR3 coding DNA: TGTGCCAGCAGAAAGCGGGGAGGCCTCCACAATGAGCAGTTCTTC. This gives the protein CASRKRGGLHNEQFF.

This clonotype has at least ten counts. The rearrangement uses TRBV20-1 and TRBJ2-7; 10 nucleotides line up with TRBD2. The CDR3 extends over 13 amino acids. Germline CDR1 reads DFQATT; CDR2 reads SNEGSKA (reference sequence). V lost 2 bases to trimming and J lost 2 bases; unmatched junction nucleotides: 0. The DNA for the CDR3 is TGCAGTGCTAGACTAGCGGGAGCCTACGAGCAGTACTTC. Translating it yields CSARLAGAYEQYF.

The chain carries TRBV19 and TRBJ2-7, with unresolved D. V was trimmed by 6 bases and J by 1 base, leaving 10 bases between them. Looked up from germline, CDR1 is LNHDA and CDR2 is SQIVND (reference sequence). The CDR3 has 13 residues. The CDR3 DNA follows: TGTGCCAGTAGAAAGACGCCTTCCTACGAGCAGTACTTC. It codes for CASRKTPSYEQYF.

Ten or more counts support this clonotype. The genes are TRBV12-3 or TRBV12-4 and TRBJ2-7, with D perhaps TRBD1 (6 bases). Between the trimmed V and J ends, which lost 5 bases and 4 bases, there was a span of 15 bases. The CDR3 runs 14 residues. Here the CDR3 DNA reads TGTGCCAGCAGTCCTAGGCACAGGGTTTACGAGCAGTACTTC. Its translation: CASSPRHRVYEQYF.

In this sample, this clonotype turned up a few times. J is TRBJ2-2 and V is TRBV7-9; D unresolved. Trimming pared 2 bases from V and 4 bases from J, leaving 14 bases between. The CDR3 consists of 16 residues. Germline CDR1 is SEHNR and CDR2 is FQNEAQ (reference sequence). Written as DNA, the CDR3 is TGTGCCAGCAGCTTATACCGTCGAGACCCCACCGGGGAGCTGTTTTTT. Encoded protein: CASSLYRRDPTGELFF.

This clonotype appeared a few times. The rearrangement links TRBV6-2 or TRBV6-3 to TRBJ1-5; D is ambiguous. CDR1 MNHEY and CDR2 SVGEGT come from the germline V gene. The CDR3 is 14 residues long. Trimming cost V 0 bases and J 5 bases, with 8 bases left between them. The CDR3 nucleotides read TGTGCCAGCAGTTACTCGGGAGTGCATCAGCCCCAGCATTTT. Its protein product is CASSYSGVHQPQHF.